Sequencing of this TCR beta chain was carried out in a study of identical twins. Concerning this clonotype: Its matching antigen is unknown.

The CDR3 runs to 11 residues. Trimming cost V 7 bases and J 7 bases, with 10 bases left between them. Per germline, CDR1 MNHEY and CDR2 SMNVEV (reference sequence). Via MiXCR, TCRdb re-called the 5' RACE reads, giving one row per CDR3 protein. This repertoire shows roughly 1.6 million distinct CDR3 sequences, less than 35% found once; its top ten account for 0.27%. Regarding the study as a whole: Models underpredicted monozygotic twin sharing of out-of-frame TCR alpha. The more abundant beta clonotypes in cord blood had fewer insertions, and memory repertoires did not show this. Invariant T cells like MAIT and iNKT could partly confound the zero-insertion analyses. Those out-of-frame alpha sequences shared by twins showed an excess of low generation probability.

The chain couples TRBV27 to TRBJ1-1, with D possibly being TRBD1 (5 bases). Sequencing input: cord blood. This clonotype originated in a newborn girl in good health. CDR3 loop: CASIMGGEAFF. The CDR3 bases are TGTGCCAGCATCATGGGGGGTGAAGCTTTCTTT.